Detailed here is one T cell receptor beta chain. Its antigen is unknown. The data belong to a study of Ad26.COV2.S vaccination and SARS-CoV-2 variants. Study-level points and caveats: Reported findings describe substantial breadth in spike-specific CD8+ and CD4+ T cell responses following vaccination. Vaccinated individuals (as opposed to placebo recipients) had higher spike-specific TCR breadth. Quantification of TCR breadth and depth may have yielded underestimates of total T cell responses. Recipients of vaccine and of placebo showed similar breadth of their non-spike TCR repertoires.

CDR3 length equals 18 residues. Per the germline V gene, CDR1 is LNHNV and CDR2 is YYDKDF (reference sequence). Trimming at V came to 3 bases and at J to 5 bases, leaving 12 bases not matched to a gene. TCRdb's table, derived via immunoSEQ multiplex PCR, lists solely in-frame clones and lacks some. The repertoire consists of 150,000 to 200,000 clones, with around 85% occurring once and the leading ten covering 5% to 7%. The chain couples TRBV15 to TRBJ2-3, with TRBD2 identical over 12 bases. The clonotype was recovered from a human donor who had recovered from COVID-19. Material: peripheral blood, obtained after recovery from COVID-19. CDR3 sequence (DNA): TGTGCCACCAGCAGGGCCTTAACTAGCGGGGGGAAAAGAGATACGCAGTATTTT. Protein product: CATSRALTSGGKRDTQYF.